This passage covers 14 T cell receptor beta chains from one sample sequenced in a study of molecular identifiers for immune sequencing clone quantification. TCRdb reanalysed the PCR reads using MiXCR and keeps one entry per CDR3 protein. The sample lists approximately 630,000 distinct CDR3 sequences; about 25% were seen once. What was sequenced was naive CD8+ T cells from blood, with Jurkat cell RNA spiked in. Indicated subset: FACS-sorted CD8+CD4-CCR7+CD45RA+ naive T cells. The receptors come from a human donor in good health. Some libraries in this study had Jurkat cell RNA spiked in.

In its sample, this clonotype was seen a few times. The chain joins TRBV6-5 to TRBJ2-7; TRBD1 matches 8 bases. Losses at the gene ends were 4 bases for V and 7 bases for J; bases not matched to a gene: 9. The CDR3 length is 14 residues. CDR1 and CDR2 from the germline V gene are MNHEY and SVGAGI. CDR3 amino acids: CASSWTGPMGEQYF. The CDR3 DNA follows: TGTGCCAGCAGTTGGACAGGGCCGATGGGGGAGCAGTACTTC.

There are a few counts of this clonotype. The rearrangement joins TRBV5-6 to TRBJ1-2, with D perhaps matching TRBD1 (5 bases). CDR1 and CDR2 (germline): SGHDT, YYEEEE. This CDR3 region has 17 residues. Trimming removed 4 bases at V and 4 bases at J, with 23 bases between. The CDR3 here is CASSPRAHRYPVYGYTF. DNA of the CDR3: TGTGCCAGCAGCCCTAGAGCCCACAGGTACCCTGTCTATGGCTACACCTTC.

This clonotype was found many times. This chain connects TRBV4-2 to TRBJ1-2, with D possibly TRBD1 on 5 matching bases. V lost 0 bases and J 6 bases, leaving 11 bases between the germline ends. CDR3 length: 14 amino acids. Germline-derived CDR1 and CDR2 are LGHNA and YNFKEQ. The CDR3 coding sequence is TGTGCCAGCAGCCAAGATACGGGGGTGGATGGCTACACCTTC. Translation: CASSQDTGVDGYTF.

The sample holds a few counts of this clonotype. The CDR3 DNA follows: TGTGCCAGCAGTTTGATAGGTCCGTATGGGGGGCGCAGCGATCAGCCCCAGCATTTT. As protein: CASSLIGPYGGRSDQPQHF. This sequence joins TRBV27 and TRBJ1-5; TRBD1 might be the D (6 bases). The germline V and J ends were trimmed by 3 bases and 5 bases, with 26 bases remaining between them. CDR3 size: 19 residues. Germline V gives CDR1 MNHEY, CDR2 SMNVEV (reference sequence).

Comments on this clonotype: A clone one base away is much larger, so this may be a read error. The rearrangement links TRBV6-2 or TRBV6-3 to TRBJ2-1; 12 nucleotides line up with TRBD2. Per germline, CDR1 MNHEY and CDR2 SVGEGT. This CDR3 spans 18 amino acids. The CDR3 is CASRYSMVTSGSRSEQFF. The CDR3 region has the DNA TGTGCCAGCAGATACTCGATGGTGACTAGCGGGAGTCGTAGTGAGCAGTTCTTC.

This clonotype occurred many times. J is TRBJ2-5 and V is TRBV13, with TRBD1 matching 9 bases. V lost 5 bases, J lost 4 bases, and 11 bases stayed unmatched. CDR3 length: 16 amino acids. From germline, CDR1 is PRHDT and CDR2 FYEKMQ (reference sequence). CDR3 region: CASSLGGGQGIETQYF. CDR3 in DNA: TGTGCCAGCAGCCTTGGCGGAGGACAGGGGATAGAGACCCAGTACTTC.

This clonotype has more than one count but fewer than ten. The V call is TRBV9, the J call TRBJ1-2; D remains unclear. Germline assignment: CDR1 SGDLS and CDR2 YYNGEE. The CDR3 has 14 residues. Trimming took 0 bases from V and 0 from J, leaving 6 bases between them. The CDR3 nucleotides read TGTGCCAGCAGCGTAGGGGATACTAACTATGGCTACACCTTC. Protein product: CASSVGDTNYGYTF.

This clonotype was picked up a small number of times. This chain connects TRBV7-9 to TRBJ2-1; possible D gene TRBD1, 6 bases. The CDR3 runs 15 residues. V lost 1 base to trimming and J lost 5 bases, with 12 bases between them. Germline V gene data show CDR1 as SEHNR and CDR2 as FQNEAQ (reference sequence). The CDR3 DNA follows: TGTGCCAGCAGCTTAGGACAGGAGAATCACAATGAGCAGTTCTTC. Encoded protein: CASSLGQENHNEQFF. Based on the CDR3 plus reference TRBV7-9 and TRBJ2-1, the full variable domain is DTGVSQNPRHKITKRGQNVTFRCDPISEHNRLYWYRQTLGQGPEFLTYFQNEAQLEKSRLLSDRFSAERPKGSFSTLEIQRTEQGDSAMYLCASSLGQENHNEQFFGPGTRLTVL.

This chain connects TRBV16 to TRBJ1-1; D remains ambiguous. CDR1 and CDR2 from the germline V gene are KGHSY and FQNENV. This CDR3 is built from 17 residues. The V end was cut by 0 bases, the J end by 0 bases, with 14 bases between. The CDR3 reads CASSQSTGLGVNTEAFF. The CDR3 nucleotides read TGTGCCAGCAGCCAATCGACGGGATTGGGAGTGAACACTGAAGCTTTCTTT.

The V and J genes are TRBV4-3 and TRBJ2-7, with D perhaps matching TRBD2 (6 bases). Trimming stripped 0 bases from V and 4 bases from J, with 16 bases between. There are 16 residues in the CDR3. The germline CDR1 and CDR2 sequences are LGHNA and YSLEER. Here the CDR3 reads CASSQDRAGTRYEQYF. CDR3 in DNA: TGCGCCAGCAGCCAAGATCGGGCGGGGACCAGATACGAGCAGTACTTC.

V gene TRBV11-2 combines with J gene TRBJ1-1; D gene unclear. The CDR3 has 15 residues. Trimming removed 0 bases from V and 0 bases from J, with 8 bases in between. The germline V gene has CDR1 SGHAT and CDR2 FQNNGV. CDR3 region: CASSLDVGLNTEAFF. In DNA form, the CDR3 reads TGTGCCAGCAGCTTAGATGTCGGATTGAACACTGAAGCTTTCTTT.

This clonotype was seen a single time. It is likely a read error, because the conserved phenylalanine at the end of the CDR3 is missing. The V call is TRBV27, the J call TRBJ1-2; 7 bases are a match to TRBD1. The CDR3 covers 15 residues. V gave up 8 bases and J gave up 2 bases; unmatched junction bases: 11. The V gene's germline CDR1 is MNHEY and CDR2 SMNVEV (reference sequence). As DNA, the CDR3 is TGTGCCAGCGGTCCCCGGGACAGCCTCAACTATGGCTACACCCTC. Its translation: CASGPRDSLNYGYTL.

This clonotype came up many times. The chain carries TRBV4-1 and TRBJ2-2; possibly TRBD1 for D (6 bases). This CDR3 has 19 amino acids. V was trimmed by 3 bases and J by 0 bases, leaving 20 bases between them. Germline V gene lookup returns CDR1 MGHRA and CDR2 YSYEKL. CDR3 DNA sequence: TGCGCCAGCAGCCAGGGGCCGGCAGGGGTACCCTCGAACACCGGGGAGCTGTTTTTT. Translating it yields CASSQGPAGVPSNTGELFF.

This clonotype was observed a few times. The CDR3 region is CASSPNPSQRTDNEQFF. The DNA of the CDR3 is TGTGCCAGCAGCCCCAACCCCAGCCAGCGCACAGACAATGAGCAGTTCTTC. This chain joins TRBV7-2 and TRBJ2-1; no reliable D call. In germline, CDR1 is SGHTA, CDR2 FQGNSA. The V end was cut by 5 bases, the J end by 5 bases, with 22 bases between. This CDR3 is built from 17 residues.